This T cell receptor beta chain was captured in a study of identical twins. Template switching, a step in the protocol, added a universal primer site, and cDNA carried unique molecular identifiers. Via MiXCR, TCRdb re-called the 5' RACE reads, giving one row per CDR3 protein. The sample has 1.5 million or so distinct CDR3 sequences, 32% seen once. With regard to this clonotype: The antigen is undetermined.

All of the donors were Caucasians in good health. Study-wide results and limits: Invariant MAIT and iNKT cells are populations that could partly confound zero-insertion analyses. Without tracking the same donors, conclusions rested on cross-sectional statistical analysis.

The sequence derives from a newborn girl in good health. The sample was cord blood.

The CDR3 spells CAISRDRGRTGELFF. The CDR3 bases are TGTGCCATCAGTCGGGACAGGGGGCGCACCGGGGAGCTGTTTTTT. This chain connects TRBV10-3 to TRBJ2-2, with 12 bases matching TRBD1. Trimming took 5 bases from V and 4 from J; bases not matched to a gene: 2. The CDR3 runs to 15 residues. CDR1 and CDR2 from the germline V gene are ENHRY and SYGVKD.